This entry concerns a single TCR beta chain. Its target is not known. Other DNA variants within this sample encode the same CDR3. The investigators split CD4+ cells into a CD45RA+ naive subset and a CD45RA-negative memory subset. With 3 bases removed from V and 2 bases from J, the gap between germline ends came to 5 bases. Per the germline V gene, CDR1 is ENHRY and CDR2 is SYGVKD. CDR3 size: 12 residues. The entry originates in a study of shared clonotypes between healthy human individuals. Study-level findings and limits: Shared clonotypes across all four donors exceeded non-shared ones in generation probability. Only blood underwent sampling, and tissue repertoires likely differ.

The method was immunoSEQ multiplex PCR; TCRdb's version includes in-frame clones alone and lacks a portion of them. The repertoire holds hundreds of thousands of clones, with about 96% as singletons. The source is a woman aged 25 to 45 in good health. Specimen: naive CD4+ T cells sorted from blood. As to subset: CD45RA+ positively selected. V and J are TRBV10-3 and TRBJ2-7; D is uncertain. The DNA of the CDR3 is TGTGCCATCAGTGACAGAACCTACGAGCAGTACTTC. As protein: CAISDRTYEQYF.